The 17 T cell receptor beta chains reported below all come from one sample, sequenced in a study of shared clonotypes between healthy human individuals. Terminally differentiated effector memory CD45RA+ cells were left out of the naive CD8 fraction, which was CD45RO-negative and positively selected for CCR7. TCRdb keeps only in-frame clones here, not all; method: immunoSEQ multiplex PCR. Of about 820,000 clones listed, approximately 92% were seen once; the top ten hold less than 25%. The sequencing input was naive CD8+ T cells sorted from blood. These receptors all stem from a man younger than 45 in good health.

This sequence joins TRBV7-8 and TRBJ2-1; the D gene is possibly TRBD2 (6 bases). CDR1 SGHVS and CDR2 FQNEAQ come from the germline V gene. Trimming cost V 1 base and J 12 bases, with 19 bases left between them. CDR3 length: 15 residues. The CDR3 DNA reads as TGTGCCAGCAGCTTAGTACCCCGGGGGTCCGGGGGGCAGTTCTTC. Protein product: CASSLVPRGSGGQFF.

The chain carries TRBV29-1 and TRBJ2-3, with D perhaps being TRBD1 or TRBD2 (5 bases each). The CDR3 loop spans 11 amino acids. The V and J ends lost 6 bases and 4 bases respectively, with 8 bases between them. Germline V lookup: CDR1 SQVTM, CDR2 ANQGSEA. The CDR3 nucleotides are TGCAGCGTGGGGGTATCAGATACGCAGTATTTT. It yields the protein CSVGVSDTQYF.

The gene calls are TRBV4-3 and TRBJ2-1, with D perhaps matching TRBD1 or TRBD2 (5 bases each). Between the trimmed V and J ends, which lost 4 bases and 8 bases, there was a span of 15 bases. There are 14 residues in the CDR3. CDR1 is LGHNA, CDR2 YSLEER, per germline. The CDR3: CASSLPGRADEQFF. The CDR3 DNA sequence: TGCGCCAGCAGCCTCCCGGGACGGGCAGATGAGCAGTTCTTC.

This clone was found once. J is TRBJ2-7 and V is TRBV10-1; the D gene is possibly TRBD1 (5 bases). V shed 1 base and J shed 5 bases, with 15 bases lying between them. CDR1 WNHNN and CDR2 SYGVQD come from the germline V gene (reference sequence). The CDR3 is 15 residues long. The CDR3 bases are TGCGCCAGCAGTGAGTTTCCAGGCAGGGCAAACGAGCAGTACTTC. Translation gives CASSEFPGRANEQYF.

V usage is TRBV7-9 and J usage is TRBJ2-1; 10 nucleotides match TRBD1. Per germline, CDR1 SEHNR and CDR2 FQNEAQ (reference sequence). V shed 4 bases, J shed 10 bases, and the junction held 10 bases outside the gene matches. This CDR3 has 15 amino acids. CDR3 bases: TGTGCCAGCAGCTCAACTAGGACAGGGGGACGCGAGCAGTTCTTC. Translated: CASSSTRTGGREQFF.

The chain carries TRBV15 and TRBJ1-4; TRBD1 matches at 9 bases. V trimming: 3 bases; J trimming: 2 bases; junction bases outside the gene matches: 7. The CDR3 is 17 amino acids. Germline CDR1 reads LNHNV; CDR2 reads YYDKDF (reference sequence). The CDR3 coding sequence is TGTGCCACCAGCAGCGAGGACAGGGGTTTGACTAATGAAAAACTGTTTTTT. It yields the protein CATSSEDRGLTNEKLFF.

For this clone: This sample also contains other DNA sequences that code for the same CDR3. The V and J genes are TRBV27 and TRBJ2-1; 7 bases align to TRBD2. Germline V gene lookup returns CDR1 MNHEY and CDR2 SMNVEV (reference sequence). The CDR3 has 15 residues. The J segment lost 2 bases and the V segment lost 2 bases, leaving 3 bases of the junction unmatched. For the CDR3, the DNA is TGTGCCAGCAGTTTAGGCGGGAGTCCCTACAATGAGCAGTTCTTC. This encodes CASSLGGSPYNEQFF.

The chain is built from TRBV28 and TRBJ1-2; 7 bases match TRBD1. The CDR3 is 15 amino acids. The V segment lost 5 bases and the J segment 0 bases; nucleotides outside the gene matches: 6. CDR1 and CDR2 (germline): MDHEN, SYDVKM. CDR3 DNA: TGTGCCAGCAGTGATCGACAGGGAGCTAACTATGGCTACACCTTC. As protein: CASSDRQGANYGYTF.

This clone was seen only once. The V gene is TRBV7-2, the J gene TRBJ2-7; maybe TRBD2 (5 bases). V was trimmed by 1 base and J by 12 bases, leaving 13 bases between them. This CDR3 is built from 12 residues. CDR1 and CDR2 (germline): SGHTA, FQGNSA. Written as DNA, the CDR3 is TGTGCCAGCAGCTTAGAGCGGCAGCAACCGTACTTC. Translated: CASSLERQQPYF. Based on the CDR3 plus reference TRBV7-2 and TRBJ2-7, the full variable domain is GAGVSQSPSNKVTEKGKDVELRCDPISGHTALYWYRQSLGQGLEFLIYFQGNSAPDKSGLPSDRFSAERTGGSVSTLTIQRTQQEDSAVYLCASSLERQQPYFGPGTRLTVT.

This clone was observed a handful of times. Other DNA sequences in this sample translate to the same CDR3. The V and J genes are TRBV7-9 and TRBJ2-7; D uncertain. This CDR3 has 14 amino acids. Germline CDR1 is SEHNR and CDR2 is FQNEAQ (reference sequence). Trimming took off 1 base at V and 2 bases at J, with 9 bases between the two ends. CDR3 residues: CASSLGTRPYEQYF. The CDR3 nucleotides are TGTGCCAGCAGCTTAGGAACAAGGCCCTACGAGCAGTACTTC.

The V call is TRBV6-1, the J call TRBJ2-1; 11 bases line up with TRBD2. The V gene's germline CDR1 is MNHNS and CDR2 SASEGT. V lost 0 bases and J lost 4; bases outside the gene matches: 11. CDR3 length equals 19 residues. CDR3 bases: TGTGCCAGCAGTGAAGCGGCCGTACTAGCGGGAGAGATGTACAATGAGCAGTTCTTC. Its protein product is CASSEAAVLAGEMYNEQFF.

The V gene is TRBV19, the J gene TRBJ1-5; D not resolved. This CDR3 has 22 residues. Germline-derived CDR1 and CDR2 are LNHDA and SQIVND (reference sequence). Trimming took off 0 bases at V and 2 bases at J, with 29 bases between the two ends. CDR3: CASSIDPSRNPAAGWGNQPQHF. The CDR3 DNA sequence: TGTGCCAGTAGTATAGACCCTAGTCGCAATCCGGCGGCGGGCTGGGGCAATCAGCCCCAGCATTTT.

V and J are TRBV7-2 and TRBJ2-5; D perhaps matches TRBD2 (5 bases). Germline CDR1 is SGHTA and CDR2 is FQGNSA. Trimming shortened V by 6 bases and J by 4 bases, and 15 bases separated the two germline ends. The CDR3 is 14 amino acids. The CDR3 region is CASSSRPAGETQYF. CDR3 in DNA: TGTGCCAGCAGTTCAAGACCTGCGGGAGAGACCCAGTACTTC.

The genes are TRBV7-9 and TRBJ1-5; 7 bases are shared with TRBD1. Per the germline V gene, CDR1 is SEHNR and CDR2 is FQNEAQ (reference sequence). This CDR3 spans 15 amino acids. The V and J ends lost 4 bases and 4 bases, in that order; junction bases with no gene match: 7. The CDR3 DNA reads as TGTGCCAGCAGCTCGGGACAGCACTTAAATCAGCCCCAGCATTTT. Translating it yields CASSSGQHLNQPQHF. Looking up the rest from reference TRBV7-9 and TRBJ1-5 gives the full variable domain: DTGVSQNPRHKITKRGQNVTFRCDPISEHNRLYWYRQTLGQGPEFLTYFQNEAQLEKSRLLSDRFSAERPKGSFSTLEIQRTEQGDSAMYLCASSSGQHLNQPQHFGDGTRLSIL.

This chain links TRBV28 with TRBJ1-5, with D perhaps matching TRBD1 (5 bases). Trimming pared 3 bases from V and 1 base from J, leaving 13 bases between. The CDR3 contains 16 residues. Looked up from germline, CDR1 is MDHEN and CDR2 is SYDVKM. The CDR3: CASSFVGDGSNQPQHF. CDR3 DNA: TGTGCCAGCAGTTTTGTAGGGGATGGGAGCAATCAGCCCCAGCATTTT.

The chain recombines TRBV29-1 with TRBJ1-2; perhaps TRBD1 as D (5 bases). The germline V gene encodes CDR1 SQVTM and CDR2 ANQGSEA. The CDR3 is made up of 16 amino acids. V lost 1 base, J lost 5 bases, and 20 bases lay in between. CDR3 coding DNA: TGCAGCGTTGAAGGTACCCCTCCGGGGGTAGGGTATGGCTACACCTTC. This sequence encodes CSVEGTPPGVGYGYTF.

The gene calls are TRBV2 and TRBJ2-5; perhaps D is TRBD1 or TRBD2 (5 bases each). Germline CDR1 and CDR2: SNHLY and FYNNEI. The CDR3 totals 13 residues. V gave up 5 bases and J gave up 9 bases, with 16 bases separating them. CDR3: CASSLAGKRPQYF. The CDR3 DNA is TGTGCCAGCAGTTTAGCAGGGAAGCGGCCCCAGTACTTC.